These 9 T cell receptor beta chains originate from one sample sequenced in a study of post-analysis software for immune sequencing data. These receptors lack a known antigen. Unique molecular identifiers tagged the TCR beta cDNA libraries. TCRdb reprocessed the PCR reads via MiXCR and lists one record per CDR3 protein. The top ten hold around 1.7% of the sample, which has hundreds of thousands of distinct CDR3 sequences, around 47% seen once. Notes on the study in general: Five TRBV segments, including TRBV5-6, TRBV5-1 and TRBV20-1, were more frequent in patients than controls.

The sequenced material came from blood. These receptors all come from a girl aged 10 to 17 with multiple sclerosis.

This clonotype appeared once. The chain couples TRBV12-3 or TRBV12-4 to TRBJ2-7, with D possibly called TRBD1 or TRBD2 (5 bases each). With the DNA end fitting TRBJ2-5 better, the J assignment may be wrong. The CDR3 spans 14 residues. The CDR3 protein is CASSPGTTGETQYF. The CDR3 nucleotides are TGTGCCAGCAGTCCAGGGACCACGGGGGAGACCCAGTACTTC.

J is TRBJ2-4 and V is TRBV7-9; no firm D call. With 5 bases removed from V and 1 base from J, the gap between germline ends came to 12 bases. Germline assignment: CDR1 SEHNR and CDR2 FQNEAQ (reference sequence). This CDR3 spans 15 amino acids. CDR3: CASSRFEAAKNIQYF. CDR3 DNA: TGTGCCAGCAGCCGCTTTGAGGCGGCCAAAAACATTCAGTACTTC.

Only a few counts were recorded for this clonotype. The chain has TRBV4-1 and TRBJ2-1; a possible D gene is TRBD2 (7 bases). Per the germline V gene, CDR1 is MGHRA and CDR2 is YSYEKL. The CDR3 consists of 17 residues. V gave up 4 bases and J gave up 3 bases, with 19 bases separating them. The CDR3 sequence: CASSLQSRGPRYNEQFF. The CDR3 DNA sequence: TGCGCCAGCAGCCTACAATCGCGGGGGCCACGCTACAATGAGCAGTTCTTC.

This chain connects TRBV7-2 to TRBJ2-5; possible D gene TRBD2, 6 bases. The germline gives CDR1 SGHTA, CDR2 FQGNSA. CDR3 size: 16 residues. The V and J ends lost 3 bases and 5 bases respectively, with 19 bases between them. The CDR3 DNA follows: TGTGCCAGCAGCTTGAGGGCCAATCTTGGGAGGGAGACCCAGTACTTC. This translates into CASSLRANLGRETQYF.

Only a few counts were recorded for this clonotype. J is TRBJ2-5 and V is TRBV6-6; no clear D gene. Germline CDR1 MNHNY, CDR2 SVGAGI (reference sequence). The CDR3 consists of 14 residues. V was trimmed by 2 bases and J by 3 bases, leaving 10 bases between them. The CDR3 loop is CASSYGRNKETQYF. The DNA of the CDR3 is TGTGCCAGCAGTTACGGACGCAATAAAGAGACCCAGTACTTC.

V usage is TRBV3-1 and J usage is TRBJ2-3; TRBD2 matches at 7 bases. V shed 1 base and J 8 bases; nucleotides not matched to a gene: 12. CDR3 length equals 16 residues. Germline V CDR1 and CDR2: LGHDT, YNNKEL (reference sequence). The CDR3 protein is CASSQVRGSSIGTQYF. In DNA form, the CDR3 reads TGTGCCAGCAGCCAAGTACGCGGGAGCTCAATAGGTACGCAGTATTTT.

The chain uses TRBV29-1 and TRBJ1-1, with TRBD1 matching over 9 bases. CDR1 is SQVTM, CDR2 ANQGSEA, per germline. Trimming cost V 5 bases and J 4 bases; bases outside gene matches: 5. The CDR3 runs 13 residues. The CDR3 sequence is CSVSQGAATEAFF. The CDR3 DNA follows: TGCAGCGTTTCACAGGGGGCGGCCACTGAAGCTTTCTTT.

The chain uses TRBV6-2 or TRBV6-3 and TRBJ2-1; no firm D call. Trimming left V 5 bases short and J 2 bases short, with 7 bases between. The CDR3 totals 13 residues. Germline loops: CDR1 MNHEY, CDR2 SVGEGT. CDR3 bases: TGTGCCAGCAGTAAGGGCACCTACAATGAGCAGTTCTTC. It codes for CASSKGTYNEQFF.

The chain combines TRBV10-3 with TRBJ1-2; D is unresolved. The germline V gene encodes CDR1 ENHRY and CDR2 SYGVKD. The CDR3 length is 17 residues. V gave up 5 bases and J gave up 0 bases, with 19 bases separating them. CDR3 sequence: CAISSQSLKGTNYGYTF. The CDR3 region has the DNA TGTGCCATCAGTTCCCAGTCCCTTAAGGGAACTAACTATGGCTACACCTTC.